A single sample gave rise to the 8 T cell receptor beta chains below, sequenced in a study of shared clonotypes between healthy human individuals (TCRdb year 2020). Receptor amplification or capture employed the immunoSEQ multiplex PCR assay. TCRdb took this table from immuneACCESS and kept in-frame rearrangements with V and J called. Such tables lack part of the clones; where checked against another copy, unresolved V genes explain under half of the gap, and the rest is unexplained. This sample is represented by under 600,000 clones; roughly 95% of them were singletons. About 0.06% of the sample is in the top ten clones. Sequenced input: naive CD4+ T cells sorted from blood. The label giving this sample's cell subset or site can be read as: CD45RA+ positively selected. Receptors originate from a woman in her thirties in good health.

The chain carries TRBV19 and TRBJ1-2, with unresolved D. This CDR3 comprises 11 residues. Trimming left V 7 bases short and J 6 bases short, with 9 bases between. Germline loops: CDR1 LNHDA, CDR2 SQIVND (reference sequence). DNA for the CDR3: TGTGCCAGTAAAAGGGAAGATGGCTACACCTTC. Its protein product is CASKREDGYTF.

The CDR3 nucleotides read TGTGCCAGCAGTGAAGGCGGGACTAGGCTCTACGAGCAGTACTTC. It is translated as CASSEGGTRLYEQYF. The chain employs TRBV2 and TRBJ2-7; 8 bases fit TRBD2. The ends lost 1 base at V and 3 bases at J; junction bases unmatched: 5. The CDR3 spans 15 residues. CDR1 is SNHLY, CDR2 FYNNEI, per germline.

This sequence joins TRBV5-1 and TRBJ2-1; D is unclear. The V gene's germline CDR1 is SGHRS and CDR2 YFSETQ. The V end lost 3 bases, the J end lost 6 bases, and 7 bases lay between the germline ends. This CDR3 is built from 12 residues. The CDR3: CASSSWSNEQFF. The CDR3 nucleotides are TGCGCCAGCAGCTCCTGGTCCAATGAGCAGTTCTTC.

The rearrangement uses TRBV6-4 and TRBJ2-3; D ambiguous. V lost 4 bases, J lost 0 bases, and 5 bases lay in between. CDR1 and CDR2 from the germline V gene are MRHNA and SNTAGT. The CDR3 spans 13 residues. CDR3 bases: TGTGCCAGCAGTGCTGGGAGCACAGATACGCAGTATTTT. It yields the protein CASSAGSTDTQYF.

The chain uses TRBV30 and TRBJ2-3, with a weak D call TRBD1 (5 bases). CDR3 length: 11 residues. Per germline, CDR1 GTSNPN and CDR2 SVGIG (reference sequence). V was cut by 8 bases and J by 9 bases, with 15 bases left in between. CDR3 in amino acids: CALQRQWTQYF. CDR3 sequence (DNA): TGTGCCCTGCAGAGACAGTGGACGCAGTATTTT. Based on the CDR3 plus reference TRBV30 and TRBJ2-3, the full variable domain is SQTIHQWPATLVQPVGSPLSLECTVEGTSNPNLYWYRQAAGRGLQLLFYSVGIGQISSEVPQNLSASRPQDRQFILSSKKLLLSDSGFYLCALQRQWTQYFGPGTRLTVL.

This chain joins TRBV28 and TRBJ1-5; TRBD1 might be the D (5 bases). CDR1 and CDR2 from the germline V gene are MDHEN and SYDVKM. Trimming shortened V by 8 bases and J by 4 bases, and 12 bases separated the two germline ends. CDR3 size: 13 residues. CDR3 amino acids: CASSGAGNQPQHF. CDR3 sequence (DNA): TGTGCCAGCTCCGGGGCGGGGAATCAGCCCCAGCATTTT. Variable domain in full (rest from reference TRBV28 and TRBJ1-5): DVKVTQSSRYLVKRTGEKVFLECVQDMDHENMFWYRQDPGLGLRLIYFSYDVKMKEKGDIPEGYSVSREKKERFSLILESASTNQTSMYLCASSGAGNQPQHFGDGTRLSIL.

The chain carries TRBV9 and TRBJ2-5, with 8 bases that match TRBD2. This CDR3 region has 16 residues. With V trimmed by 2 bases and J by 5 bases, 11 bases remained unmatched. CDR1 SGDLS and CDR2 YYNGEE come from the germline V gene. The CDR3 bases are TGTGCCAGCAGCGTGGGACTAGGGCGCCGGGGGGAGACCCAGTACTTC. Translated: CASSVGLGRRGETQYF.

For this clone: The same CDR3 is also encoded by other DNA sequences in this sample. The chain links TRBV5-1 to TRBJ1-4, with no clear D. From germline, CDR1 is SGHRS and CDR2 YFSETQ. Trimming left V 0 bases short and J 0 bases short, with 3 bases between. The CDR3 runs 14 residues. CDR3 in DNA: TGCGCCAGCAGCTTGGGGACAACTAATGAAAAACTGTTTTTT. Protein sequence: CASSLGTTNEKLFF.